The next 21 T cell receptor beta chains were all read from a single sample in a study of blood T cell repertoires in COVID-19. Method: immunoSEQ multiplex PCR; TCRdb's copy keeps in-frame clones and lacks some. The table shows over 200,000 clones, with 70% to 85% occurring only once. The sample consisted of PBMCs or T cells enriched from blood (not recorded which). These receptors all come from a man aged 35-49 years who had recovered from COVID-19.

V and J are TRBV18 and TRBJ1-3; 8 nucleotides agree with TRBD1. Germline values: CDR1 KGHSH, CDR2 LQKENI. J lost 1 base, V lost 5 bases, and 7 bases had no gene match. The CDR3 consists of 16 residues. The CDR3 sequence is CASSAGQGASGNTIYF. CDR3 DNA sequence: TGTGCCAGCTCAGCTGGGCAGGGGGCATCTGGAAACACCATATATTTT.

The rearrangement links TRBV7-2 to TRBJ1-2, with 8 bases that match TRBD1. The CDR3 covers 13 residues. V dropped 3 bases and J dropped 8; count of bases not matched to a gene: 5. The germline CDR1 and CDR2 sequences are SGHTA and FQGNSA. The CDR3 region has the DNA TGTGCCAGCAGCTTGGACAGGGTACGGGGCTACACCTTC. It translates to CASSLDRVRGYTF.

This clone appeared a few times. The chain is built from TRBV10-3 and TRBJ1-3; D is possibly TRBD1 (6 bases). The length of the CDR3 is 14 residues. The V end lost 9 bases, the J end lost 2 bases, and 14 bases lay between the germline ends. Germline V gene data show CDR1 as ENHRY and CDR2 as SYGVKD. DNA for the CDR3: TGTGCCATTCGGACAGCTTTAACTGGAAACACCATATATTTT. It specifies CAIRTALTGNTIYF.

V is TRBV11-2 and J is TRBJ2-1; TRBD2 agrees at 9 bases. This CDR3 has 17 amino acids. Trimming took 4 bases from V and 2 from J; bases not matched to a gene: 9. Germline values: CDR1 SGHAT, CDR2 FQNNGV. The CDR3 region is CASSSSGGGRAYNEQFF. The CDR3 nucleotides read TGTGCCAGCAGCTCAAGTGGCGGCGGGAGGGCCTACAATGAGCAGTTCTTC.

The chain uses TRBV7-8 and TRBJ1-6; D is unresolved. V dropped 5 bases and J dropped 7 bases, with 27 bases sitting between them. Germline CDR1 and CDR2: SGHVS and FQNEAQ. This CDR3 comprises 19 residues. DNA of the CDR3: TGTGCCAGCAGCCTACACCCTATCAGCTCCTTTCTGCGGAATTCACCCCTCCACTTT. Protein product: CASSLHPISSFLRNSPLHF.

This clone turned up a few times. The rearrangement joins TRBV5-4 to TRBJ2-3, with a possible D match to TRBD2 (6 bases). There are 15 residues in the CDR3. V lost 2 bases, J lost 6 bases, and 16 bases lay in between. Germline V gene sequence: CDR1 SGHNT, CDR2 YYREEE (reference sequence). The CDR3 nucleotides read TGTGCCAGCAGCTTTGGCGGGGCCCGGACTGATACGCAGTATTTT. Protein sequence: CASSFGGARTDTQYF.

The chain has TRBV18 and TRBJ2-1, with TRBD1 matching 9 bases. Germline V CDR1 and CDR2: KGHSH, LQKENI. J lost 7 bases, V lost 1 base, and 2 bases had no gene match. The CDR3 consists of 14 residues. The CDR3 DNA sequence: TGTGCCAGCTCACCACTACAGGGGGCGAATGAGCAGTTCTTC. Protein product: CASSPLQGANEQFF.

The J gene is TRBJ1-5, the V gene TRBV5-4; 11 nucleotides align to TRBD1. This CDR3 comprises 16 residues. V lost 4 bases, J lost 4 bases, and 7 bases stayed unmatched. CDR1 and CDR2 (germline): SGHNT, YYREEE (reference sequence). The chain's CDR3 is CASSDRDRGINQPQHF. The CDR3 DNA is TGTGCCAGCAGCGACCGGGACAGGGGGATTAATCAGCCCCAGCATTTT.

CDR3 residues: CACSGGSNQPQHF. The CDR3 DNA reads as TGTGCCTGTTCAGGGGGAAGCAATCAGCCCCAGCATTTT. The rearrangement links TRBV30 to TRBJ1-5; 7 nucleotides match TRBD1. After removal of 6 bases from V and 1 base from J, the junction contained 3 bases not matched to a gene. This CDR3 region has 13 residues. CDR1 and CDR2 (germline): GTSNPN, SVGIG (reference sequence).

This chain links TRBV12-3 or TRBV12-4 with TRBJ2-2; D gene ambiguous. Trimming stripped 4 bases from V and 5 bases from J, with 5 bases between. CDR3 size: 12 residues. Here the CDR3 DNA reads TGTGCCAGCAGTTACTCTACCGGGGAGCTGTTTTTT. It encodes CASSYSTGELFF.

CDR3 coding DNA: TGTGCCTGGAGTGTGAAACTAGCCAAAAACATTCAGTACTTC. As protein: CAWSVKLAKNIQYF. This chain joins TRBV30 and TRBJ2-4; no definite D call. The germline CDR1 and CDR2 sequences are GTSNPN and SVGIG (reference sequence). CDR3 length equals 14 residues. Deletions cut 0 bases from V and 0 bases from J, with 6 bases between.

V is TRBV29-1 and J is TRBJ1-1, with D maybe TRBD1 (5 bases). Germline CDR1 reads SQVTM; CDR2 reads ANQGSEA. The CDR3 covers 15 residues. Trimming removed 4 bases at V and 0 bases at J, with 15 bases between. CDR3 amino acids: CSVVPIGVMNTEAFF. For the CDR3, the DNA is TGCAGCGTTGTCCCTATAGGGGTTATGAACACTGAAGCTTTCTTT.

CDR3 sequence reads: CASRLSGTSGGAEQFF. In nucleotides, the CDR3 is TGTGCCAGCAGACTATCCGGGACTAGCGGGGGGGCGGAGCAGTTCTTC. This chain joins TRBV27 and TRBJ2-1; 16 positions agree with TRBD2. With V trimmed by 6 bases and J by 10 bases, 9 bases remained unmatched. Germline CDR1 reads MNHEY; CDR2 reads SMNVEV (reference sequence). The CDR3 consists of 16 residues.

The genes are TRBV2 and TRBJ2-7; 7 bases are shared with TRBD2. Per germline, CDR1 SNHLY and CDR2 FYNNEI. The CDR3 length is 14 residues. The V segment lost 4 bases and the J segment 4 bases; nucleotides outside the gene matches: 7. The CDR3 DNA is TGTGCCAGCAGTGTCGGGGAGGGCCAGTACGAGCAGTACTTC. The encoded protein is CASSVGEGQYEQYF.

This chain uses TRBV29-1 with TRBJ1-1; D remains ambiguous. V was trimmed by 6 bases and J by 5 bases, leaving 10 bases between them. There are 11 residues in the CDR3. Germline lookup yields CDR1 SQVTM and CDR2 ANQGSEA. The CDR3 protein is CSVTPVTEAFF. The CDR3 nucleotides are TGCAGCGTCACTCCGGTAACTGAAGCTTTCTTT.

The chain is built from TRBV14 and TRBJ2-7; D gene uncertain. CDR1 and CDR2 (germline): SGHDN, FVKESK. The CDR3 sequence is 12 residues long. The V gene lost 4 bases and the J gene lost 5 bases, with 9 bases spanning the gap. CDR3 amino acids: CASSRFSNEQYF. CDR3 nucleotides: TGTGCCAGCAGCCGCTTTAGCAACGAGCAGTACTTC.

The CDR3 DNA is TGTGCCAGCAGTACAGGACTAGCGGTTACAGATACGCAGTATTTT. It translates to CASSTGLAVTDTQYF. This chain uses TRBV7-7 with TRBJ2-3; 10 nucleotides align to TRBD2. Germline values: CDR1 SSHAT, CDR2 FNYEAQ (reference sequence). Trimming took 6 bases from V and 3 from J; bases not matched to a gene: 6. CDR3 length equals 15 residues.

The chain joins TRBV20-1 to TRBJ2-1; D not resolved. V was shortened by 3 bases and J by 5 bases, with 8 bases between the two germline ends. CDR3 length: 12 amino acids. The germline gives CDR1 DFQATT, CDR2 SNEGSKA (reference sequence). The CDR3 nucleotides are TGCAGTGCTAGTCCCAGAAACAATGAGCAGTTCTTC. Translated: CSASPRNNEQFF.

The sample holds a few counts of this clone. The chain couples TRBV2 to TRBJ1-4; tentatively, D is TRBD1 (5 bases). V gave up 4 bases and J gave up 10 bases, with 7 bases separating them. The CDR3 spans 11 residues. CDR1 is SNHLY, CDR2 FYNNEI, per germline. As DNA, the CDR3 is TGTGCCAGCAGTGGGGGGGGAAAACTGTTTTTT. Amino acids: CASSGGGKLFF.

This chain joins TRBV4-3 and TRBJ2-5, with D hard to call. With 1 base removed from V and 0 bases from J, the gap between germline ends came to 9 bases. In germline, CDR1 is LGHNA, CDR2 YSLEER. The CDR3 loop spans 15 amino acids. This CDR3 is CASSQGLQYQETQYF. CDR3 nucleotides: TGCGCCAGCAGCCAAGGCTTGCAGTACCAAGAGACCCAGTACTTC.

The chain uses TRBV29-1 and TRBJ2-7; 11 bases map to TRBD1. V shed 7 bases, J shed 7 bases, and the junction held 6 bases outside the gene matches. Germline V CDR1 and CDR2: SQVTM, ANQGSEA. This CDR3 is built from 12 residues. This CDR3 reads CSGGQGAREQYF. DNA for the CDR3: TGCAGCGGCGGACAGGGGGCTCGGGAGCAGTACTTC.